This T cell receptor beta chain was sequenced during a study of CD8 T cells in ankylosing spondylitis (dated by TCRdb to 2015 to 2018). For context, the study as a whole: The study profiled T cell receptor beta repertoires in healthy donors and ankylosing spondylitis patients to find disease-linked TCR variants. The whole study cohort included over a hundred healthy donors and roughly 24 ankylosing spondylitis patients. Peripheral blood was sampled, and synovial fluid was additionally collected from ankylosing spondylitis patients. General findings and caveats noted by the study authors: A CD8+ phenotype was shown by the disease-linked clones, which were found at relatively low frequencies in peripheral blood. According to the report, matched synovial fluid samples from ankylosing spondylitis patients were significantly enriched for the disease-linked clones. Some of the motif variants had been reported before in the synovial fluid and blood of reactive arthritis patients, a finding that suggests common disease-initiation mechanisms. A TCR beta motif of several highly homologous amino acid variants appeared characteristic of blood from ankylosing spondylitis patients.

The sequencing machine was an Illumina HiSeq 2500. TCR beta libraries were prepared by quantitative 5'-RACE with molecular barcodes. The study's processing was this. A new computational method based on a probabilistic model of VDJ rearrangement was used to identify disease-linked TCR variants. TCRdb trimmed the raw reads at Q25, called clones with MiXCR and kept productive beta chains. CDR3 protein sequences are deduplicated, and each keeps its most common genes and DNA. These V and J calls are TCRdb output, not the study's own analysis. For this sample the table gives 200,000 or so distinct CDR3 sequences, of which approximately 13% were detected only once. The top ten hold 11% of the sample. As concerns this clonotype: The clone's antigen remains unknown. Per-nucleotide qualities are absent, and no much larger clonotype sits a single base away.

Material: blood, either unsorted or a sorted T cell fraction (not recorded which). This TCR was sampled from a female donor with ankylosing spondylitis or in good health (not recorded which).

The nucleotides are TGTGCCAGCAGTGGCCTTGGGGGTTCGGAGCAGTACTTC. It translates to CASSGLGGSEQYF. Recombination connected TRBV25-1 to TRBJ2-7; the D match is possibly TRBD1 or TRBD2, with 5 bases aligned in each. The germline V gene yields MGHDK for CDR1 and SYGVNS for CDR2. Trimming takes 4 bases from V and 7 bases from J, and the germline ends sit 14 bases apart. The CDR3 runs 13 amino acids, cysteine and phenylalanine included. Only the CDR3 part of the read is kept: 39 bases, read in frame from the first base.